Reported below is one TCR beta chain. This clone's antigen is unknown. No much larger clonotype is one base removed from it; base qualities were not supplied. The source of the sample is a study of type 1 regulatory T cells (dated by TCRdb to 2020 to 2022). The study in broad terms: An in vitro protocol by which a Tr1-enriched, alloantigen-specific CD4 T cell product named T-allo10 was generated was characterized in the study. T-allo10 was under clinical evaluation in patients with hematological malignancies receiving allogeneic hematopoietic stem cell transplantation.

Sequencing was performed on an Illumina MiSeq. The public reads were run again by TCRdb, first through fastp at Q25 and then through MiXCR, and only productive beta chains were kept. Rows are unified per CDR3 protein, each entry keeping the most common DNA and genes. For this sample there are tens of thousands of distinct CDR3 sequences; 60% to 80% appear just once. The ten biggest clones cover approximately 2% of the sample. From V the trimming removes 0 bases and from J it removes 11 bases, while the gene matches leave 13 bases of the junction unaccounted for. CDR1 and CDR2 are drawn from the germline V gene (reference sequence): DFQATT, SNEGSKA. Inclusive of the bounding cysteine and phenylalanine, the CDR3 is 15 residues long. Just CDR3 DNA is preserved here, 45 bases in frame from base 1. Overall study results and their limits: Compared with non-Tr1 cells, Tr1 cells had a narrower TCR repertoire, and the study took this difference to reflect clonal expansion driven by alloantigen.

Sequenced material: cultured non-Tr1 T cells, either the whole culture or a sorted T cell fraction (not recorded which). Explained via the paper, the cell subset or site label denotes: non-Tr1 population from the T-allo10 product. The rearrangement combines TRBV20-1 with TRBJ2-3, with TRBD1 matching 8 junction bases. This TCR was recovered from a human donor in good health. The bases are TGCAGTGCTAGAGATTCTCGGGGGAAACAGGGGGGGCAGTATTTT. Translated, this gives CSARDSRGKQGGQYF.